The subject of this entry is one TCR beta chain. The antigen is undetermined. Stated time point: recipient sample about 28 days before transplant, after cytoreduction. The data belong to a study of T cell clonotyping in hematopoietic cell transplantation. Across the whole study: Recipient samples before transplant were obtained post-cytoreduction.

Germline V gene lookup returns CDR1 LGHNA and CDR2 YSLEER. The V end was cut by 1 base, the J end by 1 base, with 8 bases between. This CDR3 is built from 14 residues. The repertoire was sequenced with immunoSEQ multiplex PCR; TCRdb's copy has only in-frame clones and lacks some. Among around 25,000 clones listed, 65% to 90% were seen once. General study points: Higher Inverse Simpson Index values in graft donor and pretransplant recipient predicted broader posttransplant TCR diversity.

Sequencing used peripheral blood mononuclear cells, obtained before stem cell transplant. The receptor was derived from a woman between 55 and 75 years old with acute myeloid leukemia. Some clones in this sample may be carry-over from other donors' samples. V usage is TRBV4-3 and J usage is TRBJ2-7; D unclear. Written as DNA, the CDR3 is TGCGCCAGCAGCCAAGTGTCCGGTTCCTACGAGCAGTACTTC. It encodes CASSQVSGSYEQYF.